This passage covers 2 T cell receptor beta chains from one sample sequenced in a study of T cell responses to AZD1222 COVID-19 vaccine. Method: immunoSEQ multiplex PCR; TCRdb's copy keeps in-frame clones and lacks some. This table holds about 160,000 clones, about 91% found once. The input for sequencing was peripheral blood, taken 28 days after the second AZD1222 dose. All receptors come from an adult who received the AZD1222 COVID-19 vaccine.

J is TRBJ1-2 and V is TRBV18, with TRBD1 matching over 10 bases. This CDR3 contains 13 residues. The V and J ends lost 8 bases and 5 bases, in that order; junction bases with no gene match: 5. The germline V gene has CDR1 KGHSH and CDR2 LQKENI. The CDR3 nucleotides are TGTGCCAGCACAGGGGACAGGGGTTATGGCTACACCTTC. Protein: CASTGDRGYGYTF.

This rearrangement joins TRBV10-3 to TRBJ1-2; 7 bases are a match to TRBD1. Trimming took 0 bases from V and 8 from J; bases not matched to a gene: 6. CDR1 and CDR2 (germline): ENHRY, SYGVKD. The CDR3 covers 14 residues. CDR3 amino acids: CAISESQGSLGYTF. Here the CDR3 DNA reads TGTGCCATCAGTGAGTCACAGGGGTCACTCGGCTACACCTTC.